This note documents a single T cell receptor beta chain sequence. Its antigen is not yet known. The record has no base qualities; no much larger clone is one base away. This record comes from a study of CD8+ T cells in alopecia areata (dated by TCRdb to 2016 to 2019). With respect to the entire study: In both human patients and the C3H/HeJ mouse model, the study applied high-throughput TCRbeta sequencing to look at T cell clonal expansion in alopecia areata. On the human side, TCRbeta sequencing was run on scalp tissue and on sorted CD4+ and CD8+ peripheral blood T cells from healthy controls and from alopecia areata patients with either patchy or totalis/universalis disease. Scalp clonality was compared across normal scalp (n=4), patchy alopecia areata scalp (n=8), and alopecia totalis/universalis scalp (n=8). RNA was obtained with the PAXgene miRNA kit for fixed scalp, the miRNeasy kit for PBMCs, and the RNeasy kit for mouse skin. Amplification of TCRbeta CDR3 regions was done by immunoSEQ multiplex PCR using 35 Vbeta forward primers and 13 Jbeta reverse primers.

Trimming at the junction amounts to 3 bases on V and 5 bases on J, and the germline ends lie 13 bases apart. Reading from cysteine to phenylalanine, the CDR3 counts 13 amino acids. CDR3 DNA is the only sequence kept; it has 39 bases, read in frame from the first base. As encoded in the germline V gene (reference sequence), CDR1 is GTSNPN while CDR2 is SVGIG. The library was generated by the immunoSEQ multiplex PCR assay. For TCR sequencing, RNA was extracted from every sample and reverse transcribed into cDNA to serve as template. SuperScript III was used for first-strand cDNA synthesis, primed with a 2:1 mix of oligo-dT and random hexamers. Amplification bias was assessed with a synthetic immune receptor repertoire, and residual bias was removed computationally. As for the authors' bioinformatics: Raw reads were preprocessed for error removal, and CDR3 was defined according to IMGT conventions as running from the conserved cysteine to phenylalanine. Clonality was computed by normalizing Shannon entropy by log2 of the number of productive unique TCRs and subtracting the result from 1. Scalp TCRbeta sequences were cross-referenced with sorted blood CD4 and CD8 repertoires so that the CD4 or CD8 identity of scalp clones could be inferred. TCRdb retrieved this table from immuneACCESS and kept in-frame rearrangements only. Not all clones are present; in checked studies, unresolved V genes account for under half, and no reason is known for the remainder. V, J and clone size reflect that table, while D and trimming were determined from the DNA. Across this sample there are 50,000 to 80,000 clones, with 44% seen only once. Roughly 51% of the sample lies in the top ten.

Lesional scalp punch biopsies and peripheral blood were obtained from alopecia areata patients. PBMCs were separated by density centrifugation and stained for CD3, CD4 and CD8, after which CD4+ and CD8+ T cells were sorted on a FACSAria. As part of a multicenter biomarker study, untreated alopecia areata patients were recruited. In several patients from the biomarker study, blood CD8+ T cells were sorted further into NKG2D-low and NKG2D-high fractions. General conclusions and limits of the study: Higher clonality and more expanded CD8+ clones were observed in lesional scalp than in normal scalp, particularly in alopecia totalis/universalis, a finding suggestive of antigenic drive. Compared with mice, TCR sequences shared between patients were less clear, possibly partly because of HLA diversity across the patient population. Unlike mouse skin, which is dominated by gammadelta T cells, normal human skin has resident alphabeta T cells that are also sequenced, and this complicates analysis of the scalp TCR repertoire.

The sequence links TRBV30 to TRBJ1-1; the D gene cannot be resolved reliably. The sample was NKG2D-low CD8+ T cells sorted from blood. The cell subset or site label on this specimen signifies: sorted CD8+ NKG2D-low blood T cells. This clonotype originated in a human donor with alopecia areata. The DNA sequence is as follows: TGTGCCTGGAGCGCCGACGGGTGGACTGAAGCTTTCTTT. It codes for CAWSADGWTEAFF.